The T cell receptor beta chain described here comes from a study of cytomegalovirus exposure and HLA in healthy donors (dated by TCRdb to 2017 to 2019). Describing the broader study: According to an earlier analysis of several hundred of the donors, about 179 million T cells yielded over 90 million unique TCR beta sequences and more than 250 Gb of sequence data. In addition to the first cohort of several hundred subjects, a separate validation cohort of about 120 different subjects was used. About 5 DR-DQ haplotypes were handled as single units for association and clustering, since linkage in the cohort was strong. Rather than using new phenotypic data, the later analysis identified candidate immune exposures from TCR beta sequences and from how often those sequences occurred across donors. A later genetic analysis took genome-wide SNP genotypes for about 55% of the 666 donors and used that subset as a discovery cohort. Class I and class II HLA loci were covered by the typing at four-digit resolution. Roughly 300 gigabases of sequencing data and around 85 million unique TCR sequences made up an early release that covered several hundred HLA-typed donors. On average, roughly 240,000 unique TCR beta nucleotide sequences were sequenced per donor among fewer than 500 genotyped donors of the cohort, with around 19% of those sequences being non-productive. To predict cytomegalovirus infection status, the study combined high-throughput TCR immunosequencing, statistical association of individual TCRs with disease status, and machine learning. Every discovery cohort repertoire had been produced on one sequencing platform. Donor age, sex, ethnicity and CMV serostatus were compiled alongside the repertoire data. The study used immunosequencing to profile the T cell repertoires of hundreds of subjects and linked those repertoires to cytomegalovirus serostatus. The study was designed to test whether signatures of past pathogen exposure could be identified by cataloging public T cell receptors. An earlier analysis of about 620 of the donors applied high-throughput TCR beta sequencing to assess whether each TCR beta V gene segment acted as functional or pseudogenic. Of the approximately 400 genotyped donors, approximately 83% fell in the genetic ancestry cluster associated with self-reported Caucasian donors. The number of donors typed differed by locus, with about 629-640 for A, B, C, DRB1 and DQB1, 522 for DQA1, 600 to 610 for DPA1, and some 440 for DPB1. In a later analysis, previously published TCR beta repertoires from 550 to 750 donors were re-analyzed and high-resolution HLA genotyping was added so that TCR occurrence patterns could be studied. The paper's findings and limits, for the study overall: According to a later analysis, most CMV-associated TCR beta chains appeared to be HLA-restricted, and the HLA associations seemed to be driven largely by CMV exposure. In a later genetic analysis, fewer N-insertions in productive TCRs were reported among donors in an Asian-associated ancestry cluster than the 666-donor mean. HLA typing was unavailable for some donors at each locus, so association tests used only the typed subset. For the cohort, immune exposure information was limited to CMV serostatus. The earlier analysis of around 600 of the donors excluded some 15 rarely observed V segments, including chromosome 9 orphons, because counts were too low. The sequencing pipeline was judged likely to have produced a cluster of highly shared sequence variants as a technical artifact. Linkage disequilibrium might explain the correlated functional status among segregating V segments, but an unknown experimental factor could not be excluded. In a later analysis, HLA-associated TCR beta chains were found to be more clonally expanded and to have lower generation probabilities than equally common non-associated chains. In this cohort, only TCR beta chains were sequenced, and detectable features were limited by the absence of alpha or paired-chain data. Specific HLA alleles were associated with some 15,000 TCR beta sequences at a false discovery rate of 0.05 in a later analysis. When HLA alleles, especially DR and DQ, strongly co-occurred, TCR associations were difficult to assign to individual alleles. In vitro tests confirmed that a few of the cytomegalovirus-associated TCR beta chains recognize cytomegalovirus antigens. V-gene and J-gene trimming of TCR beta chains was associated with a missense DCLRE1C variant in a later genetic analysis, and the association was replicated in an independent cohort. A further reported finding was that TCR beta sequences accurately predicted the HLA-A and HLA-B alleles for most subjects in the first cohort. An earlier analysis of approximately 570 of the donors showed that most TCR beta V segments appeared in productive rearrangements either about 90% or about 30% of the time, which broadly matched IMGT annotations. Most TCR sequences were observed very rarely across donors, whereas some public TCRs were present in many individuals. A later analysis found that TCR association rates varied across HLA loci, with DRB1 alleles showing the most associated TCRs and HLA-C alleles the fewest. Some IMGT-functional V segments, including TRBV6-2 and TRBV6-3, could not be distinguished by the 87-base-pair reads and were therefore excluded. In both the original and validation cohorts, the classifier was reported to diagnose cytomegalovirus status with high specificity and sensitivity. Roughly uniform sequencing depth across donors was assumed in presence/absence analyses, although this assumption may not hold. The study gave a list of about 170 TCR beta chains associated with cytomegalovirus. Several of the top co-occurrence clusters appeared to be linked to parvovirus B19, influenza, CMV and Epstein-Barr virus, according to a later analysis. The authors suggested that the approach could potentially be extended to other disease states and immunological phenotypes.

Trimming removed 5 bases from V and 1 base from J, leaving 8 bases between the germline ends. Via the germline V gene, CDR1 is MNHNS and CDR2 SASEGT. The CDR3 has 13 amino acids, counting the end cysteine and phenylalanine. The sequence is cut down to CDR3 DNA, 39 bases in frame from base 1. The library relied on the immunoSEQ multiplex PCR assay. The multiplex PCR relied on a mix of 60 forward primers for TCR Vbeta segments and 13 reverse primers for TCR Jbeta segments. The CDR3 region of rearranged TCR beta genes was amplified from genomic DNA by a multiplex PCR assay. On the Illumina HiSeq System, the amplified TCR beta libraries were sequenced as 87-base-pair reads. For the original study's pipeline: A later analysis counted approximately 84 million unique TCR beta chains across the 666 repertoires, and around 9.9 million of these chains were shared by at least two donors. Raw reads were error-corrected and collapsed into unique sequences with a nearest-neighbor algorithm that merged closely related sequences to remove PCR and sequencing errors. To assign V, D and J gene segments, CDR3 sequences were aligned to IMGT reference sequences. For a sequence to be retained, at least a six-nucleotide match to both a V gene segment and a J gene segment was required. Rearrangements were called productive when the CDR3 lacked stop codons and stayed in frame with V and J; all others were non-productive. CDR3 was defined according to IMGT convention as the region running from the second conserved V-encoded cysteine to the conserved J-encoded phenylalanine. The earlier analysis of about 530 of the donors excluded any sequence lacking an unambiguous match to a single V gene segment. An earlier analysis of 587 of the donors called V segments functional above 56.7% productive rearrangements and segregating when the between-donor standard deviation exceeded 5%. A statistical classification framework was built to diagnose cytomegalovirus status from the catalog of TCR beta chain sequences. A later analysis assigned V and J genes by comparing TCR nucleotide sequences with IMGT/GENE-DB human TR gene sequences. In a later analysis, CDR3 sequences and most-parsimonious VDJ recombination scenarios were assigned using the TCRdist pipeline. In a later analysis, each TCR beta chain was defined by its CDR3 amino acid sequence together with its V-gene family, and reads lacking a unique V-gene family were excluded. In a later analysis, 500 to 650 highly shared, low-generation-probability nucleotide sequences were removed to address suspected cross-contamination and a sequencing artifact. For each public chain, a later analysis derived a clonal expansion index from normalized ranks of inferred template counts within each repertoire. In a later analysis, generation probabilities were computed with a VDJ recombination model fitted to out-of-frame rearrangements, and the resulting probabilities were checked against IGoR. In a later analysis, TCR-TCR, TCR-HLA and TCR-CMV co-occurrence was scored with hypergeometric tests, and a repertoire-size bias correction was applied to TCR pairs. To estimate false discovery rates, a later analysis permuted the HLA or CMV assignments 20 times. A later analysis grouped co-occurring TCRs with DBSCAN, adding TCRdist sequence similarity when clustering within HLA-allele-positive subsets. Repertoires with fewer than 30,000 or more than 120,000 public chains were left out of co-occurrence clustering, as were about five repertoires with anomalous nucleotide sharing. Imported from immuneACCESS, the table was reduced by TCRdb to in-frame sequences with V and J called. These copies leave out some clones; in studies compared against another copy, an unresolved V gene accounts for under half, and the cause of the remainder is not known. For V, J and clone size, that table is used; D and trimming come from the DNA. This sample lists 150,000 to 200,000 clones; roughly 87% were detected once. The ten largest clones take up more than 1% of the sample.

Of note for this clone: Its antigen has not been determined. Per-base qualities were not stored, and no clone one base away is much larger.

In total, 500 to 700 healthy bone marrow donors made up the cohort. Cohort members were all nominally healthy when sampled, although unrecorded immune exposures were likely present. The donor tested CMV seronegative and was one of the 352 seronegative cohort members. Every donor gave a peripheral blood sample, and the peripheral blood mononuclear cells from that sample were used for TCR beta sequencing. The Qiagen DNeasy Blood Extraction Kit was used to extract genomic DNA from the blood cell samples. Sequences were obtained from PBMCs. The TCR was taken from a boy aged 2 to 9 in good health and CMV-seronegative. The chain is encoded by TRBV6-1 joined to TRBJ1-1; the D gene remains uncertain. The nucleotide sequence is given as TGTGCCAGCAGTTTACAGCCGAACACTGAAGCTTTCTTT. Its protein product is CASSLQPNTEAFF.